The clone carrying this T cell receptor (beta chain) has just a few counts. The data derive from a study of cytomegalovirus exposure and HLA in healthy donors. V was trimmed by 2 bases and J by 6 bases, leaving 10 bases between them. CDR3 length: 13 amino acids. From germline, CDR1 is SGHAT and CDR2 FQNNGV. Clones were read by immunoSEQ multiplex PCR, and TCRdb kept only the in-frame ones, dropping some. The sample lists about 120,000 clones; 88% were seen once. The chain carries TRBV11-2 and TRBJ1-2; D gene unclear. Sequenced: PBMCs. The receptor was derived from a woman between 18 and 29 years old in good health and CMV-seropositive. The CDR3 loop is CASSLRGLDGYTF. CDR3 in DNA: TGTGCCAGCAGCTTACGGGGATTAGATGGCTACACCTTC.